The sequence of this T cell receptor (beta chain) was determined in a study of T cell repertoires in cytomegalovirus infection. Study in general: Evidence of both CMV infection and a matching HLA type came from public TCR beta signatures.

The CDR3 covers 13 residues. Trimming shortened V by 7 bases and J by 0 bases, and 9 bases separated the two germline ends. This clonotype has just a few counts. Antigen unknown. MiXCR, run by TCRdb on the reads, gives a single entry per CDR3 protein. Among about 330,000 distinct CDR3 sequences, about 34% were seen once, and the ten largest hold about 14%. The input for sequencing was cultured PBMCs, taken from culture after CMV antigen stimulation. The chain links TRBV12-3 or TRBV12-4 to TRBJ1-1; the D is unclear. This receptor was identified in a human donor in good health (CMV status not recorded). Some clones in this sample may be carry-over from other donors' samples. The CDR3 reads CASTQNMNTEAFF. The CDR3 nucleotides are TGTGCCAGCACTCAGAATATGAACACTGAAGCTTTCTTT.